One and the same sample provided the 32 T cell receptor beta chains below, sequenced in a study of shared clonotypes between healthy human individuals. Clones were read by immunoSEQ multiplex PCR, and TCRdb kept only the in-frame ones, dropping some. The profile covers roughly 1,000,000 clones, with about 84% appearing a single time and approximately 0.56% taken by the ten largest. Sequenced input: memory CD4+ T cells from PBMCs. Noted subset: CD45RA-negative fraction. These receptors all come from a man between 18 and 35 years old in good health. Some clones in this sample may be carry-over from other donors' samples.

This clone has a single count. The chain joins TRBV28 to TRBJ1-1; 10 positions match TRBD1. After removal of 4 bases from V and 2 bases from J, the junction contained 4 bases not matched to a gene. CDR1 is MDHEN, CDR2 SYDVKM, per germline. The CDR3 spans 15 residues. The CDR3 region has the DNA TGTGCCAGCAGTTCCCGGGACAGGGGAAACACTGAAGCTTTCTTT. It encodes CASSSRDRGNTEAFF.

The CDR3 loop is CASRRDRVEQFF. The CDR3 coding sequence is TGTGCCAGCAGGCGAGACAGGGTTGAGCAGTTCTTC. This chain uses TRBV7-9 with TRBJ2-1; 7 bases are a match to TRBD1. The CDR3 totals 12 residues. J gave up 9 bases and V 6 bases, and 5 bases lay outside the gene matches. Germline V gene data show CDR1 as SEHNR and CDR2 as FQNEAQ (reference sequence).

The table lists this clone with a count of one. CDR3 bases: TGCGCCAGCAGCCTGCGGGTGCCTAGCACAGATACGCAGTATTTT. It specifies CASSLRVPSTDTQYF. V gene TRBV5-1 combines with J gene TRBJ2-3; D possibly corresponds to TRBD2 (5 bases). CDR1 is SGHRS, CDR2 YFSETQ, per germline. Trimming removed 4 bases at V and 0 bases at J, with 12 bases between. The length of the CDR3 is 15 residues.

This clone was found once. V usage is TRBV11-2 and J usage is TRBJ1-2; a weak D match, TRBD1 (5 bases). Germline V CDR1 and CDR2: SGHAT, FQNNGV. The CDR3 has 15 amino acids. V lost 5 bases and J 8 bases, leaving 21 bases between the germline ends. The CDR3 protein is CASSAPLGPVRGYTF. The CDR3 nucleotides read TGTGCCAGCAGCGCTCCCCTGGGGCCAGTCAGGGGCTACACCTTC.

The rearrangement uses TRBV27 and TRBJ1-1; 7 bases are a match to TRBD1. Germline CDR1 MNHEY, CDR2 SMNVEV (reference sequence). The V gene end was trimmed by 3 bases and the J gene end by 10 bases; junction bases not matched to a gene: 8. This CDR3 is 13 amino acids long. CDR3 coding DNA: TGTGCCAGCAGTTTCTACAGGGGTACGGGAGCTTTCTTT. Amino acids: CASSFYRGTGAFF.

A word on this clone: Additional DNA sequences in this sample encode the identical CDR3. The chain couples TRBV27 to TRBJ2-5; 11 bases align to TRBD2. Germline V CDR1 and CDR2: MNHEY, SMNVEV (reference sequence). The trim removed 4 bases at V and 1 base at J, leaving 5 bases unmatched. The length of the CDR3 is 16 residues. This CDR3 reads CASSSPTSGVQETQYF. CDR3 bases: TGTGCCAGCAGTTCCCCGACTAGCGGGGTCCAAGAGACCCAGTACTTC.

The chain couples TRBV30 to TRBJ1-1; a possible D gene is TRBD1 (6 bases). Germline values: CDR1 GTSNPN, CDR2 SVGIG (reference sequence). CDR3 length: 14 residues. Trimming cost V 0 bases and J 6 bases, with 14 bases left between them. CDR3 coding DNA: TGTGCCTGGAGTGTGGTCCGGGGGCGGGCTGAAGCTTTCTTT. Its protein is CAWSVVRGRAEAFF.

The DNA of the CDR3 is TGTGCCAGCAGTTTGTGGGGCGGGACAGGTAGGAATGAGCAGTTCTTC. Its protein is CASSLWGGTGRNEQFF. The chain is built from TRBV28 and TRBJ2-1, with 8 nucleotides matching TRBD1. This CDR3 has 16 residues. Trimming cost V 3 bases and J 7 bases; bases outside gene matches: 11. CDR1 is MDHEN, CDR2 SYDVKM, per germline. The full variable domain, with the rest looked up from reference TRBV28 and TRBJ2-1, is DVKVTQSSRYLVKRTGEKVFLECVQDMDHENMFWYRQDPGLGLRLIYFSYDVKMKEKGDIPEGYSVSREKKERFSLILESASTNQTSMYLCASSLWGGTGRNEQFFGPGTRLTVL.

V and J are TRBV28 and TRBJ2-4; tentatively, D is TRBD1 or TRBD2 (6 bases each). The length of the CDR3 is 16 residues. Germline lookup yields CDR1 MDHEN and CDR2 SYDVKM. Trimming took off 6 bases at V and 1 base at J, with 16 bases between the two ends. CDR3 residues: CASRTTGAEAKNIQYF. In DNA form, the CDR3 reads TGTGCCAGCAGGACTACGGGGGCGGAGGCCAAAAACATTCAGTACTTC.

V and J are TRBV4-1 and TRBJ1-5, with a tentative D call TRBD1 (6 bases). This CDR3 has 13 amino acids. Germline-derived CDR1 and CDR2 are MGHRA and YSYEKL. Trimming removed 4 bases at V and 4 bases at J, with 8 bases between. CDR3 sequence: CASSRQENQPQHF. CDR3 bases: TGCGCCAGCAGCCGACAGGAGAATCAGCCCCAGCATTTT.

This clone came up once. The gene calls are TRBV6-1 and TRBJ1-4; the D is unclear. The germline V gene encodes CDR1 MNHNS and CDR2 SASEGT. The CDR3 covers 14 residues. V was cut by 8 bases and J by 6 bases, with 16 bases left in between. The CDR3 reads CASLMGNRDEKLFF. The DNA for the CDR3 is TGTGCCAGCCTAATGGGGAACCGCGATGAAAAACTGTTTTTT.

The table lists this clone with a count of one. The rearrangement uses TRBV9 and TRBJ2-2; D tentatively fits TRBD1 or TRBD2 (5 bases each). Per the germline V gene, CDR1 is SGDLS and CDR2 is YYNGEE. V lost 3 bases and J lost 0, with 12 bases in between. The CDR3 loop spans 16 amino acids. The DNA for the CDR3 is TGTGCCAGCAGCGCTCGGGGCGGTGCGAACACCGGGGAGCTGTTTTTT. Protein: CASSARGGANTGELFF.

This clone has at least ten counts. This chain joins TRBV9 and TRBJ1-3; TRBD1 might be the D (5 bases). The CDR3 is 15 amino acids. Between the trimmed V and J ends, which lost 4 bases and 2 bases, there was a span of 13 bases. The germline gives CDR1 SGDLS, CDR2 YYNGEE. CDR3 nucleotide sequence: TGTGCCAGCAGCCCGAGAGGGGCAACTGGAAACACCATATATTTT. Residues: CASSPRGATGNTIYF.

This chain uses TRBV9 with TRBJ2-1; TRBD1 aligns across 10 bases. CDR3 length: 15 amino acids. Per the germline V gene, CDR1 is SGDLS and CDR2 is YYNGEE. Germline trimming cut 1 base from V and 7 bases from J; bases unmatched to any gene: 5. CDR3 in DNA: TGTGCCAGCAGCGTAACCCGACAGGGGGCGAATGAGCAGTTCTTC. Translated, it gives CASSVTRQGANEQFF. The complete variable domain, with remaining parts taken from reference TRBV9 and TRBJ2-1, reads DSGVTQTPKHLITATGQRVTLRCSPRSGDLSVYWYQQSLDQGLQFLIQYYNGEERAKGNILERFSAQQFPDLHSELNLSSLELGDSALYFCASSVTRQGANEQFFGPGTRLTVL.

The chain is built from TRBV7-2 and TRBJ1-2; the D gene is possibly TRBD1 (6 bases). Germline V lookup: CDR1 SGHTA, CDR2 FQGNSA. The CDR3 loop spans 11 amino acids. V lost 1 base and J 13 bases, leaving 10 bases between the germline ends. The CDR3 DNA is TGTGCCAGCAGCTTAGGTGTAGGGGGCACCTTC. This gives the protein CASSLGVGGTF.

The count of this clone is one. CDR3 nucleotide sequence: TGTGCCAGCTCACCATCGGGGACAGGGCTCCAAGAGCAGTACTTC. It codes for CASSPSGTGLQEQYF. The chain joins TRBV18 to TRBJ2-5; TRBD1 matches 9 bases. V trimming: 2 bases; J trimming: 11 bases; junction bases outside the gene matches: 12. Germline CDR1 and CDR2: KGHSH and LQKENI. CDR3 length equals 15 residues.

This clone appeared a few times. The CDR3 bases are TGTGCCAGCAGTTTAATATTCGCTGAAGCTTTCTTT. It yields the protein CASSLIFAEAFF. V and J are TRBV28 and TRBJ1-1; D is unresolved. The CDR3 extends over 12 amino acids. CDR1 MDHEN and CDR2 SYDVKM come from the germline V gene. Trimming pared 2 bases from V and 6 bases from J, leaving 7 bases between.

The rearrangement links TRBV6-5 to TRBJ2-5, with 11 bases lining up with TRBD1. With 7 bases clipped from V and 0 bases from J, the junction kept 4 bases outside the gene matches. CDR3 length equals 15 residues. Germline V gene data show CDR1 as MNHEY and CDR2 as SVGAGI. The DNA of the CDR3 is TGTGCCAGCACCCGGGACAGGGGGGACCAAGAGACCCAGTACTTC. This gives the protein CASTRDRGDQETQYF.

This chain uses TRBV10-3 with TRBJ2-7, with 7 bases lining up with TRBD1. J gave up 2 bases and V 10 bases, and 5 bases lay outside the gene matches. This CDR3 has 12 residues. Germline V lookup: CDR1 ENHRY, CDR2 SYGVKD. CDR3 nucleotide sequence: TGTGCCACCCGGGACAGTACCTACGAGCAGTACTTC. This translates into CATRDSTYEQYF.

This clone showed up just a few times. The chain links TRBV2 to TRBJ1-2; D is unresolved. Germline loops: CDR1 SNHLY, CDR2 FYNNEI. V was pared by 2 bases and J by 5 bases, with 9 bases between. CDR3 size: 13 residues. The CDR3 DNA follows: TGTGCCAGCAGTGAATCGGCGTATTATGGCTACACCTTC. Its protein product is CASSESAYYGYTF.

The chain carries TRBV29-1 and TRBJ1-1, with TRBD1 identical over 10 bases. The V gene end was trimmed by 3 bases and the J gene end by 6 bases; junction bases not matched to a gene: 7. CDR3 length equals 14 residues. CDR1 is SQVTM, CDR2 ANQGSEA, per germline. CDR3 protein: CSVDADRGSAEAFF. CDR3 bases: TGCAGCGTTGATGCGGACAGGGGGTCTGCTGAAGCTTTCTTT.

This clone was recorded once. The chain couples TRBV10-3 to TRBJ2-5; D call uncertain. This CDR3 contains 13 residues. Germline loops: CDR1 ENHRY, CDR2 SYGVKD. Trimming shortened V by 3 bases and J by 0 bases, and 5 bases separated the two germline ends. CDR3 sequence: CAISEVNQETQYF. For the CDR3, the DNA is TGTGCCATCAGTGAAGTAAACCAAGAGACCCAGTACTTC.

The chain is built from TRBV2 and TRBJ1-1; D might be TRBD1 (5 bases). This CDR3 is built from 15 residues. From germline, CDR1 is SNHLY and CDR2 FYNNEI. The V and J ends lost 4 bases and 3 bases respectively, with 15 bases between them. DNA of the CDR3: TGTGCCAGCAGTGCAACACAGTCAGGGTACACTGAAGCTTTCTTT. Protein product: CASSATQSGYTEAFF.

The chain joins TRBV5-1 to TRBJ2-5; 7 bases fit TRBD1. Unmatched junction bases numbered 7, after V lost 1 base and J lost 1 base. Germline V gene lookup returns CDR1 SGHRS and CDR2 YFSETQ. This CDR3 is 16 amino acids long. CDR3 loop: CASSLWRGGFQETQYF. The CDR3 DNA is TGCGCCAGCAGCTTGTGGAGAGGGGGCTTCCAAGAGACCCAGTACTTC.

This chain links TRBV7-9 with TRBJ2-6; TRBD2 is a possible D gene (5 bases). Germline V CDR1 and CDR2: SEHNR, FQNEAQ (reference sequence). V lost 3 bases and J 4 bases, leaving 13 bases between the germline ends. The CDR3 is 16 amino acids. The CDR3 region has the DNA TGTGCCAGCAGCTTTAGTAGAGGGCGCGGGGCCAACGTCCTGACTTTC. Its protein is CASSFSRGRGANVLTF.

V usage is TRBV5-5 and J usage is TRBJ2-2, with D uncertain. The CDR3 sequence is 8 residues long. CDR1 and CDR2 from the germline V gene are SGHKS and YYEKEE (reference sequence). CDR3: CSPGELFF. CDR3 bases: TGTAGCCCCGGGGAGCTGTTTTTT.

This rearrangement joins TRBV4-3 to TRBJ2-7; 7 bases fit TRBD2. The germline V gene has CDR1 LGHNA and CDR2 YSLEER. The trim removed 1 base at V and 6 bases at J, leaving 3 bases unmatched. The length of the CDR3 is 13 residues. CDR3 loop: CASSQVTGGEQYF. In DNA, the CDR3 is TGCGCCAGCAGCCAAGTAACGGGGGGCGAGCAGTACTTC.

The chain joins TRBV5-4 to TRBJ1-4; the D gene is possibly TRBD1 (5 bases). V lost 1 base, J lost 2 bases, and 9 bases lay in between. Germline values: CDR1 SGHNT, CDR2 YYREEE (reference sequence). The CDR3 has 15 amino acids. This CDR3 is CASSLRGVTNEKLFF. Here the CDR3 DNA reads TGTGCCAGCAGCTTGAGGGGCGTCACTAATGAAAAACTGTTTTTT.

The chain links TRBV5-1 to TRBJ2-5; D is perhaps TRBD1 or TRBD2 (7 bases each). The CDR3 runs 16 residues. Germline CDR1 is SGHRS and CDR2 is YFSETQ. The V end lost 0 bases, the J end lost 4 bases, and 16 bases lay between the germline ends. Here the CDR3 DNA reads TGCGCCAGCAGCTTGGAGGGAGGGGGCGGCGGAGAGACCCAGTACTTC. It specifies CASSLEGGGGGETQYF.

This clone is a singleton in its sample. The identical CDR3 is also encoded by other nucleotide sequences in the sample. The chain carries TRBV7-3 and TRBJ2-3; no reliable D call. Trimming removed 5 bases at V and 0 bases at J, with 9 bases between. The CDR3 contains 14 residues. Germline CDR1 reads SGHTA; CDR2 reads FQGTGA. The CDR3, as DNA: TGTGCCAGCAGCCCAGGCACGAGCACAGATACGCAGTATTTT. The encoded protein is CASSPGTSTDTQYF.

In this sample, this clone turned up once. The V gene is TRBV6-9, the J gene TRBJ2-5, with 9 positions matching TRBD1. The assigned J gene may be wrong: the sequence end matches TRBJ2-7 better. CDR1 and CDR2 (germline): MNHGY, SVAAGI. The CDR3 length is 14 residues. For the CDR3, the DNA is TGTGCCAGCAGTTCCCGGGACAGGGCCTACGAGCAGTACTTC. Its translation: CASSSRDRAYEQYF.

J is TRBJ2-2 and V is TRBV7-9; D call uncertain. Germline CDR1 is SEHNR and CDR2 is FQNEAQ (reference sequence). Trimming shortened V by 5 bases and J by 1 base, and 17 bases separated the two germline ends. The CDR3 has 17 amino acids. CDR3 coding DNA: TGTGCCAGCAGCCTTTTGTGGCAGATGAAGAACACCGGGGAGCTGTTTTTT. Translation gives CASSLLWQMKNTGELFF.